This passage covers 25 T cell receptor beta chains from one sample sequenced in a study of beta chain features in type 1 diabetes. The investigators reverse transcribed all of the isolated RNA, so they sequenced expressed TCRB transcripts. Measured with immunoSEQ multiplex PCR; TCRdb has only the in-frame clones, and not every one. The table shows about 130,000 clones, with about 8.7% occurring only once. The specimen sequenced was central memory CD4+ T cells from blood. Receptor source: a man between 18 and 35 years old in good health.

This clone appeared a few times. The chain uses TRBV7-2 and TRBJ2-1; 10 bases are a match to TRBD1. Per germline, CDR1 SGHTA and CDR2 FQGNSA. The CDR3 length is 15 residues. Trimming cost V 4 bases and J 8 bases; bases outside gene matches: 8. CDR3 coding DNA: TGTGCCAGCAGCTCGCCGGGACAGGGGACGGATGAGCAGTTCTTC. Amino acids: CASSSPGQGTDEQFF.

The rearrangement uses TRBV20-1 and TRBJ2-7, with 7 bases matching TRBD1. Germline V gives CDR1 DFQATT, CDR2 SNEGSKA (reference sequence). Germline trimming cut 8 bases from V and 1 base from J; bases unmatched to any gene: 2. This CDR3 contains 11 residues. CDR3 nucleotide sequence: TGCAGTCCGACAGGGTCCTACGAGCAGTACTTC. It specifies CSPTGSYEQYF.

This clone has only a few counts. This chain's CDR3 is CASSVGETFEQFF. The DNA of the CDR3 is TGTGCCAGCAGCGTAGGAGAAACGTTTGAGCAGTTCTTC. The rearrangement joins TRBV9 to TRBJ2-1, with D hard to call. The CDR3 is 13 residues long. V was shortened by 0 bases and J by 9 bases, with 10 bases between the two germline ends. CDR1 is SGDLS, CDR2 YYNGEE, per germline. Looking up the rest from reference TRBV9 and TRBJ2-1 gives the full variable domain: DSGVTQTPKHLITATGQRVTLRCSPRSGDLSVYWYQQSLDQGLQFLIQYYNGEERAKGNILERFSAQQFPDLHSELNLSSLELGDSALYFCASSVGETFEQFFGPGTRLTVL.

The rearrangement uses TRBV5-1 and TRBJ2-3, with a possible D match to TRBD1 (5 bases). V was clipped by 1 base and J by 1 base, with 10 bases between them. The CDR3 runs to 15 residues. Germline CDR1 reads SGHRS; CDR2 reads YFSETQ. The DNA of the CDR3 is TGCGCCAGCAGCTTGATAGGGGCGGGCACAGATACGCAGTATTTT. It yields the protein CASSLIGAGTDTQYF. The full variable domain, its missing parts supplied by reference TRBV5-1 and TRBJ2-3, is KAGVTQTPRYLIKTRGQQVTLSCSPISGHRSVSWYQQTPGQGLQFLFEYFSETQRNKGNFPGRFSGRQFSNSRSEMNVSTLELGDSALYLCASSLIGAGTDTQYFGPGTRLTVL.

The rearrangement links TRBV6-6 to TRBJ1-6; D perhaps matches TRBD1 (6 bases). This CDR3 comprises 14 residues. Per the germline V gene, CDR1 is MNHNY and CDR2 is SVGAGI (reference sequence). V was cut by 1 base and J by 7 bases, with 8 bases left in between. Written as DNA, the CDR3 is TGTGCCAGCAGTTACTTCCAGGGGAATTCACCCCTCCACTTT. It codes for CASSYFQGNSPLHF.

V and J are TRBV16 and TRBJ1-6, with D possibly TRBD1 on 5 matching bases. This CDR3 is built from 13 residues. Germline CDR1 reads KGHSY; CDR2 reads FQNENV. The V end lost 10 bases, the J end lost 2 bases, and 9 bases lay between the germline ends. The CDR3 is CATTVAYNSPLHF. CDR3 nucleotides: TGTGCCACGACAGTAGCCTATAATTCACCCCTCCACTTT.

This chain links TRBV28 with TRBJ2-2; the match to TRBD2 covers 7 bases. CDR3 length equals 14 residues. V was clipped by 8 bases and J by 3 bases; unmatched bases: 6. CDR1 is MDHEN and CDR2 is SYDVKM in the germline V gene. The CDR3 protein is CASVRGEYTGELFF. The CDR3 coding sequence is TGTGCCAGCGTCCGGGGGGAGTACACCGGGGAGCTGTTTTTT.

The rearrangement uses TRBV5-1 and TRBJ1-2; D is uncertain. The germline CDR1 and CDR2 sequences are SGHRS and YFSETQ. The ends were cut back, 3 bases at V and 1 base at J, with 7 bases in the middle. The length of the CDR3 is 13 residues. The CDR3 spells CASSSTGNYGYTF. As DNA, the CDR3 is TGCGCCAGCAGCTCCACGGGTAACTATGGCTACACCTTC. The variable domain in full, completed from reference TRBV5-1 and TRBJ1-2, reads KAGVTQTPRYLIKTRGQQVTLSCSPISGHRSVSWYQQTPGQGLQFLFEYFSETQRNKGNFPGRFSGRQFSNSRSEMNVSTLELGDSALYLCASSSTGNYGYTFGSGTRLTVV.

This clone has just a few counts. V usage is TRBV7-3 and J usage is TRBJ2-5; 7 nucleotides align to TRBD1. Losses at the gene ends were 2 bases for V and 5 bases for J; bases not matched to a gene: 5. The germline V gene encodes CDR1 SGHTA and CDR2 FQGTGA. CDR3 length: 14 amino acids. The CDR3 nucleotides read TGTGCCAGCAGCTTACTTGGGACAGTGGAGACCCAGTACTTC. Protein: CASSLLGTVETQYF.

A few counts support this clone. This sequence joins TRBV6-5 and TRBJ2-4; 10 bases line up with TRBD1. This CDR3 is built from 11 residues. J gave up 9 bases and V 8 bases, and 1 base lay outside the gene matches. Germline V lookup: CDR1 MNHEY, CDR2 SVGAGI. CDR3 residues: CASRDRGIQYF. For the CDR3, the DNA is TGTGCCAGCCGGGACAGGGGCATTCAGTACTTC.

This clone was picked up a small number of times. The chain uses TRBV5-4 and TRBJ2-3; 9 bases match TRBD2. The CDR3 is 16 amino acids. Germline V gives CDR1 SGHNT, CDR2 YYREEE (reference sequence). V gave up 4 bases and J gave up 2 bases; unmatched junction bases: 8. In DNA form, the CDR3 reads TGTGCCAGCAGCCCGGCTAGCGGGGCGTACACAGATACGCAGTATTTT. It translates to CASSPASGAYTDTQYF.

This clone came up a few times. The V and J genes are TRBV18 and TRBJ2-7; no clear D. Trimming took off 0 bases at V and 0 bases at J, with 9 bases between the two ends. The CDR3 runs to 15 residues. Germline CDR1 is KGHSH and CDR2 is LQKENI. The CDR3 nucleotides read TGTGCCAGCTCACCACCGGCCCGAAGCTCCTACGAGCAGTACTTC. Amino acids: CASSPPARSSYEQYF.

This clone was seen more than once but under ten times. The chain uses TRBV6-5 and TRBJ1-4; the D is unclear. The CDR3 sequence is 13 residues long. The germline gives CDR1 MNHEY, CDR2 SVGAGI. V lost 6 bases to trimming and J lost 0 bases, with 5 bases between them. The chain's CDR3 is CASRATTNEKLFF. The CDR3 DNA reads as TGTGCCAGCAGGGCCACAACTAATGAAAAACTGTTTTTT.

This clone has just a few counts. This chain joins TRBV11-2 and TRBJ1-3; tentative D call: TRBD1 (6 bases). The CDR3 is made up of 15 amino acids. Germline V gene sequence: CDR1 SGHAT, CDR2 FQNNGV. V was shortened by 3 bases and J by 4 bases, with 13 bases between the two germline ends. The CDR3 protein is CASSLRQAFGNTIYF. The CDR3 nucleotides are TGTGCCAGCAGCTTGCGACAGGCTTTCGGAAACACCATATATTTT.

This clone was counted a few times. The chain combines TRBV27 with TRBJ1-2; TRBD1 might be the D (6 bases). The V gene's germline CDR1 is MNHEY and CDR2 SMNVEV (reference sequence). CDR3 size: 13 residues. V was pared by 2 bases and J by 8 bases, with 12 bases between. CDR3 sequence (DNA): TGTGCCAGCAGTTTAACTTACAGGGTCGGCTACACCTTC. It yields the protein CASSLTYRVGYTF.

This clone has a handful of counts. This chain uses TRBV5-4 with TRBJ2-7; 8 nucleotides match TRBD1. The CDR3 totals 14 residues. Losses at the gene ends were 4 bases for V and 5 bases for J; bases not matched to a gene: 8. Germline V gene lookup returns CDR1 SGHNT and CDR2 YYREEE (reference sequence). CDR3 bases: TGTGCCAGCAGCCCTGGACAGGGTAGAGACGAGCAGTACTTC. Residues: CASSPGQGRDEQYF.

This clone ranks as medium-sized. The chain couples TRBV28 to TRBJ2-1, with D possibly TRBD1 on 5 matching bases. The V end lost 6 bases, the J end lost 4 bases, and 10 bases lay between the germline ends. Germline V gives CDR1 MDHEN, CDR2 SYDVKM. The CDR3 is 13 residues long. CDR3 loop: CASSPDSYNEQFF. Written as DNA, the CDR3 is TGTGCCAGCAGCCCCGACAGTTACAATGAGCAGTTCTTC.

The V call is TRBV5-4, the J call TRBJ2-1; 7 nucleotides agree with TRBD1. The ends lost 0 bases at V and 6 bases at J; junction bases unmatched: 12. CDR1 SGHNT and CDR2 YYREEE come from the germline V gene (reference sequence). There are 17 residues in the CDR3. The CDR3 nucleotides are TGTGCCAGCAGCTTGGTGCCGGGACAGTGGATGATCAATGAGCAGTTCTTC. Protein: CASSLVPGQWMINEQFF.

The chain employs TRBV7-2 and TRBJ1-5; TRBD1 agrees at 7 bases. From germline, CDR1 is SGHTA and CDR2 FQGNSA. Trimming cost V 5 bases and J 6 bases; bases outside gene matches: 10. The CDR3 has 15 amino acids. The CDR3 DNA reads as TGTGCCAGCAGCATCACAGGGGAAAGGGGTCAGCCCCAGCATTTT. It encodes CASSITGERGQPQHF.

This clone turned up a few times. The rearrangement uses TRBV7-2 and TRBJ1-4, with TRBD1 matching 12 bases. CDR1 is SGHTA and CDR2 is FQGNSA in the germline V gene. The CDR3 spans 18 residues. J lost 8 bases, V lost 2 bases, and 12 bases had no gene match. The CDR3 loop reads CASSLTGTGGTVGEKLFF. CDR3 coding DNA: TGTGCCAGCAGCTTAACCGGGACAGGGGGCACCGTAGGAGAAAAACTGTTTTTT. Using reference TRBV7-2 and TRBJ1-4 for the parts outside the CDR3, the full variable domain is GAGVSQSPSNKVTEKGKDVELRCDPISGHTALYWYRQSLGQGLEFLIYFQGNSAPDKSGLPSDRFSAERTGGSVSTLTIQRTQQEDSAVYLCASSLTGTGGTVGEKLFFGSGTQLSVL.

The rearrangement links TRBV28 to TRBJ1-4; the match to TRBD1 covers 8 bases. CDR3 length: 14 residues. V trimming: 5 bases; J trimming: 6 bases; junction bases outside the gene matches: 5. In germline, CDR1 is MDHEN, CDR2 SYDVKM. DNA for the CDR3: TGTGCCAGCAGTCCGACAGGGGATGATGAAAAACTGTTTTTT. It codes for CASSPTGDDEKLFF.

This clone was seen only a few times. The V gene is TRBV7-3, the J gene TRBJ2-3; TRBD1 might be the D (8 bases). The CDR3 has 16 residues. Trimming shortened V by 5 bases and J by 2 bases, and 17 bases separated the two germline ends. Germline CDR1 reads SGHTA; CDR2 reads FQGTGA. For the CDR3, the DNA is TGTGCCAGCAGCACCAACAGGGGGGGGATCACAGATACGCAGTATTTT. It yields the protein CASSTNRGGITDTQYF.

This clone was seen at least ten times. V usage is TRBV30 and J usage is TRBJ2-7, with TRBD1 matching over 9 bases. V was clipped by 7 bases and J by 3 bases; unmatched bases: 4. Germline-derived CDR1 and CDR2 are GTSNPN and SVGIG (reference sequence). This CDR3 has 12 residues. The CDR3 here is CAFVGQGYEQYF. CDR3 bases: TGTGCCTTCGTGGGACAGGGCTACGAGCAGTACTTC. Using reference TRBV30 and TRBJ2-7 for the parts outside the CDR3, the full variable domain is SQTIHQWPATLVQPVGSPLSLECTVEGTSNPNLYWYRQAAGRGLQLLFYSVGIGQISSEVPQNLSASRPQDRQFILSSKKLLLSDSGFYLCAFVGQGYEQYFGPGTRLTVT.

A few counts support this clone. This chain links TRBV7-2 with TRBJ2-7, with 11 bases aligning to TRBD1. CDR1 and CDR2 from the germline V gene are SGHTA and FQGNSA. J was trimmed by 5 bases and V by 5 bases; bases with no gene match: 5. The length of the CDR3 is 14 residues. CDR3 amino acids: CASSRRTGGDEQYF. The CDR3 DNA reads as TGTGCCAGCAGCAGGAGGACAGGGGGCGACGAGCAGTACTTC.

In its sample, this clone was seen a few times. The genes are TRBV6-1 and TRBJ2-7, with D possibly matching TRBD1 (5 bases). Germline lookup yields CDR1 MNHNS and CDR2 SASEGT. CDR3 length: 14 amino acids. Trimming shortened V by 6 bases and J by 2 bases, and 14 bases separated the two germline ends. For the CDR3, the DNA is TGTGCCAGCAGGAAGGAGACAGAAGCCTACGAGCAGTACTTC. This codes for CASRKETEAYEQYF.